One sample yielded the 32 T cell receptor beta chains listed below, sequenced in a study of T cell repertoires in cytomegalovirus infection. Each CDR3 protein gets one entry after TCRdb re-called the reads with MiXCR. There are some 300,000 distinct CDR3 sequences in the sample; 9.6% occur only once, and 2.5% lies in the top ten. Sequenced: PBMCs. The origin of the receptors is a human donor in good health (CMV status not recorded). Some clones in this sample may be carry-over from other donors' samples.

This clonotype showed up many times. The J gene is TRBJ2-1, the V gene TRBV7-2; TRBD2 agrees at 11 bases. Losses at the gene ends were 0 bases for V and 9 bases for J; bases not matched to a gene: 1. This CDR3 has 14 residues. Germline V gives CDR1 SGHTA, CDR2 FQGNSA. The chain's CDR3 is CASSLASGGGEQFF. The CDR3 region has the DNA TGTGCCAGCAGCTTAGCTAGCGGGGGGGGTGAGCAGTTCTTC.

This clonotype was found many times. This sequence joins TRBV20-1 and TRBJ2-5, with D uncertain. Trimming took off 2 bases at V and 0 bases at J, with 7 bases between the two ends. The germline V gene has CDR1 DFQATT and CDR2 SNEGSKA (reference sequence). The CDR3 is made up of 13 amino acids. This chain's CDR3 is CSARRTYQETQYF. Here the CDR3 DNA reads TGCAGTGCTAGACGGACGTACCAAGAGACCCAGTACTTC.

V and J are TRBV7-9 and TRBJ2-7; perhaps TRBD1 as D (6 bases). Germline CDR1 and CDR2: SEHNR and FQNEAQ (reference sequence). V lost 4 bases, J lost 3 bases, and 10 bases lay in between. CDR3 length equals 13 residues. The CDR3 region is CASSSQGRYEQYF. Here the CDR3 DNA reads TGTGCCAGCAGCTCACAGGGTCGCTACGAGCAGTACTTC.

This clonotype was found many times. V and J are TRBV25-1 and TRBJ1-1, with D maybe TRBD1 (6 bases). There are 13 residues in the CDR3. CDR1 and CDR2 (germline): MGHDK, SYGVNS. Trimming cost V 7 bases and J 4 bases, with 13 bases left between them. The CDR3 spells CASNRPGATEAFF. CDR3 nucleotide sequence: TGTGCCAGCAACCGACCGGGGGCCACTGAAGCTTTCTTT.

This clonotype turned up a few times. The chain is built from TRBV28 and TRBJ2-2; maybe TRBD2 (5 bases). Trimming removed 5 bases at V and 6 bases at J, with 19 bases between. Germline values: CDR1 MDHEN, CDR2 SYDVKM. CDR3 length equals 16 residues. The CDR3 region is CASSLSGSREAGELFF. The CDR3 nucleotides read TGTGCCAGCAGTCTCTCGGGGAGTCGAGAGGCCGGGGAGCTGTTTTTT.

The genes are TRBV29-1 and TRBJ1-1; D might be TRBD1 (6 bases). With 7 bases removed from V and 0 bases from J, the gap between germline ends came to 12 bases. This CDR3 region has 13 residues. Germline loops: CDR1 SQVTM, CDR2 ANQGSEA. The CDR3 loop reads CSAKTGMNTEAFF. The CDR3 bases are TGCAGCGCAAAAACAGGGATGAACACTGAAGCTTTCTTT.

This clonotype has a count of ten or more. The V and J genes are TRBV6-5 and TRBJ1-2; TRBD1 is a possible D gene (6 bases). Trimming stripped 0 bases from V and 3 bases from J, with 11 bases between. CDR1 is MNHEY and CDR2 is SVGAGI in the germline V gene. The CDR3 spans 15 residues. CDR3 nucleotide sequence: TGTGCCAGCAGTTACTCGGGGGGGCCCTACTATGGCTACACCTTC. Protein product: CASSYSGGPYYGYTF.

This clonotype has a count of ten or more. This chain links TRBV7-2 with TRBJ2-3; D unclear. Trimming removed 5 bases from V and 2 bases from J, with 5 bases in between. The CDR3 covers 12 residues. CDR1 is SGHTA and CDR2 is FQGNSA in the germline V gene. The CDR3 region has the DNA TGTGCCAGCAGCAAAACCACAGATACGCAGTATTTT. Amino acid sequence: CASSKTTDTQYF.

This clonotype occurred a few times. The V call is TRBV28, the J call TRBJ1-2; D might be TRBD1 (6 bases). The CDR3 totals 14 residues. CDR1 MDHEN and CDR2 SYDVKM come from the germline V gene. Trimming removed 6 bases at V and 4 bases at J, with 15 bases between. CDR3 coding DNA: TGTGCCAGCAGAACGTCGGCCAGGGGCTATGGCTACACCTTC. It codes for CASRTSARGYGYTF.

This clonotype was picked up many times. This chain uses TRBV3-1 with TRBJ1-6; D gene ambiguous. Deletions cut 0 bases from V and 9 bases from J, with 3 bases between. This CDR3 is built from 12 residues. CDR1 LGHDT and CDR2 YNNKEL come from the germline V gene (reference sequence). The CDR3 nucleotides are TGTGCCAGCAGCCAAGATTCTTCACCCCTCCACTTT. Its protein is CASSQDSSPLHF. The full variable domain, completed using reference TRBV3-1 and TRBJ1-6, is DTAVSQTPKYLVTQMGNDKSIKCEQNLGHDTMYWYKQDSKKFLKIMFSYNNKELIINETVPNRFSPKSPDKAHLNLHINSLELGDSAVYFCASSQDSSPLHFGNGTRLTVT.

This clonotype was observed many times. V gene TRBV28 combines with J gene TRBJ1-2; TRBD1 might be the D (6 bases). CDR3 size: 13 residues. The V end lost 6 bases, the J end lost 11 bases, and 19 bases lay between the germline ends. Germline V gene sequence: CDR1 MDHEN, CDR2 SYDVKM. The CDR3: CASRLGGGRDYTF. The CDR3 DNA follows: TGTGCCAGCAGACTCGGCGGGGGGCGGGATTACACCTTC.

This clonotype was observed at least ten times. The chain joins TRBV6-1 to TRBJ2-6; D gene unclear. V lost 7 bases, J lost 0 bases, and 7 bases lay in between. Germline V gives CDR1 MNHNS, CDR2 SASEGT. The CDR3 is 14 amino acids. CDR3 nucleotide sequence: TGTGCCAGCACCGTTAGCTCTGGGGCCAACGTCCTGACTTTC. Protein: CASTVSSGANVLTF.

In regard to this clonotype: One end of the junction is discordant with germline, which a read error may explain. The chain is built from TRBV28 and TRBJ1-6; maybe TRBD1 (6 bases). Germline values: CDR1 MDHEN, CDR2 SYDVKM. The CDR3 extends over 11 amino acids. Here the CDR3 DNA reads TGTGCCAGCAGTCAGACAGGACGGACGCTGTTT. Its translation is CASSQTGRTLF.

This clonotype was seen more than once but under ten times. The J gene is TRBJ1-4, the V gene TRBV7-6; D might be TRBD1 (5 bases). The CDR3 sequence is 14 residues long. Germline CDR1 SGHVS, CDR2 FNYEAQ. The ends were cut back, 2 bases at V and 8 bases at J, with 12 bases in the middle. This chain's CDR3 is CASSLRGPGEKLFF. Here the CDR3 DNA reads TGTGCCAGCAGCTTAAGGGGCCCCGGGGAAAAACTGTTTTTT. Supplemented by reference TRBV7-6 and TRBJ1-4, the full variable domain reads GAGVSQSPRYKVTKRGQDVALRCDPISGHVSLYWYRQALGQGPEFLTYFNYEAQQDKSGLPNDRFSAERPEGSISTLTIQRTEQRDSAMYRCASSLRGPGEKLFFGSGTQLSVL.

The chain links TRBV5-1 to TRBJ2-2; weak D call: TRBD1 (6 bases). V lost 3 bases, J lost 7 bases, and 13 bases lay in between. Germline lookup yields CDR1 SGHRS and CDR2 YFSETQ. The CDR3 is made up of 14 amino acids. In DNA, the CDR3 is TGCGCCAGCAGCTCGATTACAGGGATCGGGGAGCTGTTTTTT. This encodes CASSSITGIGELFF.

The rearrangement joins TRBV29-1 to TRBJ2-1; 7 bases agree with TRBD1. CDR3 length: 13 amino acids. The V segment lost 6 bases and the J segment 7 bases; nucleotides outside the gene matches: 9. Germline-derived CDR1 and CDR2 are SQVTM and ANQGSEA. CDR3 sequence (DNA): TGCAGCGTACCAAGACAGGGAGTAAATGAGCAGTTCTTC. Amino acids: CSVPRQGVNEQFF.

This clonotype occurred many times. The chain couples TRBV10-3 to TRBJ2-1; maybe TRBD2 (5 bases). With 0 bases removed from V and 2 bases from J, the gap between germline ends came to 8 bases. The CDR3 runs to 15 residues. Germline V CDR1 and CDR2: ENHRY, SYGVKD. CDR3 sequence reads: CAISESLAPYNEQFF. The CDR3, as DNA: TGTGCCATCAGTGAGTCCCTAGCCCCCTACAATGAGCAGTTCTTC.

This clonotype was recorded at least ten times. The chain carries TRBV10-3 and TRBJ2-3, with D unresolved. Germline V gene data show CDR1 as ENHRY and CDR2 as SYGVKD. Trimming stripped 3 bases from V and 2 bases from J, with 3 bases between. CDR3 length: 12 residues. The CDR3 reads CAISDDTDTQYF. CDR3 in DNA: TGTGCCATCAGTGATGACACAGATACGCAGTATTTT.

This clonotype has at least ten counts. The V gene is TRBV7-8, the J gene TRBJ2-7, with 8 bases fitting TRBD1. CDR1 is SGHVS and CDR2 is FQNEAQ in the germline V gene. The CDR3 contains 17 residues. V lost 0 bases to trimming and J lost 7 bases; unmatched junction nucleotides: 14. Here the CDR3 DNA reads TGTGCCAGCAGCTTAGCGGTTTCCGGGACAGGTCTAAGGGAGCAGTACGTC. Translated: CASSLAVSGTGLREQYV.

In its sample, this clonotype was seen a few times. The CDR3 loop is CASSPVPVSYEQYV. The CDR3 DNA is TGTGCCAGCAGCCCGGTCCCCGTGTCCTACGAGCAGTACGTC. J is TRBJ2-7 and V is TRBV28; D gene uncertain. This CDR3 region has 14 residues. CDR1 and CDR2 (germline): MDHEN, SYDVKM. V was clipped by 6 bases and J by 1 base, with 13 bases between them.

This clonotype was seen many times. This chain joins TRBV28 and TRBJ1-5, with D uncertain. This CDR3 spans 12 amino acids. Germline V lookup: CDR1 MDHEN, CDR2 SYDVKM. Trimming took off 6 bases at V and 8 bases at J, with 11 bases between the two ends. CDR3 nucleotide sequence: TGTGCCAGCAGCCTTCTCAGTAAGCCCCAGCATTTT. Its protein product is CASSLLSKPQHF.

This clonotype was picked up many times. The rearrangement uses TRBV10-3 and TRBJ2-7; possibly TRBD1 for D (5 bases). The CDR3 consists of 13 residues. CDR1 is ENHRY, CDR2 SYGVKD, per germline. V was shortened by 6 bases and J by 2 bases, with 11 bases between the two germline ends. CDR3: CAISSDTTYEQYV. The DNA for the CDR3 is TGTGCCATCAGCTCGGACACTACCTACGAGCAGTACGTC.

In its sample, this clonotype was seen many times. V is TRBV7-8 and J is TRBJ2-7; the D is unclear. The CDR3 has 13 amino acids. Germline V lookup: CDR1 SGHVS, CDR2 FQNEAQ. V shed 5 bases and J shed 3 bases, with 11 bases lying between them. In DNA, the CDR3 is TGTGCCAGCAGCCCCGACCTTGGCTACGAGCAGTACGTC. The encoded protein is CASSPDLGYEQYV.

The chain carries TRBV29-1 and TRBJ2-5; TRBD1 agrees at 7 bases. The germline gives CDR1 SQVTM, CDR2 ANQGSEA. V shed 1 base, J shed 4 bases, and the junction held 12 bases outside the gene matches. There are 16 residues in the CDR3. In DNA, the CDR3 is TGCAGCGTTGAAGGTGGACAGGACCTAATGGGAGAGACCCAGTACTTC. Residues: CSVEGGQDLMGETQYF.

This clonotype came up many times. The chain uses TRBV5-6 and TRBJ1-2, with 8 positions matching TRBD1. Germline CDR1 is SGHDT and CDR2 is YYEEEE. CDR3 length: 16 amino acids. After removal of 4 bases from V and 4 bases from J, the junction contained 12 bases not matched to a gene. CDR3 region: CASSVGQGGFSYGYTF. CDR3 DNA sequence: TGTGCCAGCAGCGTCGGACAGGGTGGATTCAGCTATGGCTACACCTTC.

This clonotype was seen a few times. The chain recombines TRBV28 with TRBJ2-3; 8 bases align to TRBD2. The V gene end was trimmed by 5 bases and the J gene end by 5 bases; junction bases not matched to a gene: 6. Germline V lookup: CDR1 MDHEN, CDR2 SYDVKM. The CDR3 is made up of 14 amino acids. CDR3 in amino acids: CASSRGGAVDTQYF. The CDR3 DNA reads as TGTGCCAGCAGTCGGGGGGGGGCCGTAGATACGCAGTATTTT.

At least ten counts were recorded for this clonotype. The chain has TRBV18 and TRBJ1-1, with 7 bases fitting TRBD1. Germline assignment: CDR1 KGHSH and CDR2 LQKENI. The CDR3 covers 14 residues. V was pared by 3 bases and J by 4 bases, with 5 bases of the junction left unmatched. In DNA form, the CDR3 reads TGTGCCAGCTCACCTGGACAGGAAGTCACTGAAGCTTTCTTT. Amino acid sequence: CASSPGQEVTEAFF.

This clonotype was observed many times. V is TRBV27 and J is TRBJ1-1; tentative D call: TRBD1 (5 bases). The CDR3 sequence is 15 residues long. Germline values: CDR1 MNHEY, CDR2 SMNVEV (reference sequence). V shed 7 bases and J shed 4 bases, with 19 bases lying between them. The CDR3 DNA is TGTGCCAGCAATCTCCAGGGCGAAGGGTTCACTGAAGCTTTCTTT. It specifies CASNLQGEGFTEAFF.

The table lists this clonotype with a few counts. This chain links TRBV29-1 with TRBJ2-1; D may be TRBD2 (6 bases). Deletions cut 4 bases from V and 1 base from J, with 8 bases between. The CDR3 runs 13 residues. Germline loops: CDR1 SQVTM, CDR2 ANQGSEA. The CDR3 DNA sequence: TGCAGCGTTGGCGGGGAGTCCTACAATGAGCAGTTCTTC. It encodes CSVGGESYNEQFF.

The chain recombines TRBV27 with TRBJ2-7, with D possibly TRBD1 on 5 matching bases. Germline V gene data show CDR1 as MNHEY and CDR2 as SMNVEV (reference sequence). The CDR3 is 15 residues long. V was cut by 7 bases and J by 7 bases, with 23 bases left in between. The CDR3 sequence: CASKIIGAPSVEQYV. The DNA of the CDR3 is TGTGCCAGCAAGATCATAGGGGCCCCATCTGTTGAGCAGTACGTC.

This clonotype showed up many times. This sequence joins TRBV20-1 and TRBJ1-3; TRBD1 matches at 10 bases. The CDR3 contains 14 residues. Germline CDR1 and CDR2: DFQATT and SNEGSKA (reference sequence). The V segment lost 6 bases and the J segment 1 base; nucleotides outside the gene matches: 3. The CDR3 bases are TGCAGTGCCCTGGACAGGGGGTCTGGAAACACCATATATTTT. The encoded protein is CSALDRGSGNTIYF.

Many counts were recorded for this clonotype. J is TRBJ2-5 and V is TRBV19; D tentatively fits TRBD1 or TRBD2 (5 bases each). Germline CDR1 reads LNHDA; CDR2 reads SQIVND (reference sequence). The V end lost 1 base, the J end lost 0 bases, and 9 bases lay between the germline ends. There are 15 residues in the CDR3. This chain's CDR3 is CASSIVRGDQETQYF. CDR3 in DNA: TGTGCCAGTAGTATAGTGCGAGGGGACCAAGAGACCCAGTACTTC.